Listed here are 10 T cell receptor beta chains from one sample, sequenced in a study of response to subunit inactivated influenza vaccine. TCRdb reanalysed the RT-PCR reads using MiXCR and keeps one entry per CDR3 protein. The table includes 800,000 or so distinct CDR3 sequences, 21% detected once. Sequenced here: PBMCs from blood, sampled 5 days after vaccination. Receptors originate from a man aged 45-60 years who received an inactivated influenza vaccine.

The V gene is TRBV6-2 or TRBV6-3, the J gene TRBJ2-7; 7 bases line up with TRBD1. With 9 bases clipped from V and 3 bases from J, the junction kept 5 bases outside the gene matches. Looked up from germline, CDR1 is MNHEY and CDR2 is SVGEGT. The CDR3 totals 12 residues. In DNA, the CDR3 is TGTGCCAGTGCGACAGGGAACTACGAGCAGTACTTC. As protein: CASATGNYEQYF.

The chain recombines TRBV11-2 with TRBJ2-5; the match to TRBD1 covers 9 bases. Germline-derived CDR1 and CDR2 are SGHAT and FQNNGV. The CDR3 runs to 17 residues. V dropped 3 bases and J dropped 5; count of bases not matched to a gene: 13. The CDR3 bases are TGTGCCAGCAGCTTGTGGGCCGGGACAGGGCCGGGGGAGACCCAGTACTTC. The encoded protein is CASSLWAGTGPGETQYF.

In this sample, this clonotype turned up a few times. CDR3: CASSLMAVSYEQYF. The CDR3 region has the DNA TGTGCCAGCAGCTTGATGGCGGTCTCCTACGAGCAGTACTTC. J is TRBJ2-7 and V is TRBV5-6; D call uncertain. The CDR3 is 14 residues long. V was shortened by 1 base and J by 0 bases, with 8 bases between the two germline ends. Germline CDR1 reads SGHDT; CDR2 reads YYEEEE.

Only a few counts were recorded for this clonotype. V is TRBV12-3 or TRBV12-4 and J is TRBJ2-5; a weak D match, TRBD2 (6 bases). This CDR3 contains 15 residues. V lost 2 bases and J 3 bases, leaving 13 bases between the germline ends. The CDR3, as DNA: TGTGCCAGCAGTTTATGGAGGGGATCGGAAGAGACCCAGTACTTC. Translating it yields CASSLWRGSEETQYF.

This clonotype was picked up a small number of times. The chain links TRBV5-1 to TRBJ2-7; no reliable D call. Trimming shortened V by 5 bases and J by 0 bases, and 9 bases separated the two germline ends. There are 13 residues in the CDR3. From germline, CDR1 is SGHRS and CDR2 YFSETQ. The CDR3 here is CASRTQSSYEQYF. In DNA, the CDR3 is TGCGCCAGCAGGACCCAGAGCTCCTACGAGCAGTACTTC. The full variable domain, completed using reference TRBV5-1 and TRBJ2-7, is KAGVTQTPRYLIKTRGQQVTLSCSPISGHRSVSWYQQTPGQGLQFLFEYFSETQRNKGNFPGRFSGRQFSNSRSEMNVSTLELGDSALYLCASRTQSSYEQYFGPGTRLTVT.

The chain recombines TRBV12-3 or TRBV12-4 with TRBJ2-7, with D tentatively TRBD2 (6 bases). Trimming left V 2 bases short and J 0 bases short, with 11 bases between. The CDR3 runs 15 residues. CDR3 nucleotide sequence: TGTGCCAGCAGTTTATTGGGGGGTCGCTCCTACGAGCAGTACTTC. It translates to CASSLLGGRSYEQYF.

This clonotype has more than one count but fewer than ten. The chain couples TRBV7-9 to TRBJ2-1; tentative D call: TRBD1 (8 bases). The V and J ends lost 4 bases and 5 bases respectively, with 18 bases between them. Germline CDR1 and CDR2: SEHNR and FQNEAQ (reference sequence). This CDR3 has 16 amino acids. This CDR3 reads CASSSQHRGGDNEQFF. The CDR3 bases are TGTGCCAGCAGCTCCCAGCACAGGGGGGGTGACAATGAGCAGTTCTTC.

This clonotype was detected a few times. V and J are TRBV5-1 and TRBJ2-3, with 9 positions matching TRBD1. CDR3 size: 15 residues. V gave up 4 bases and J gave up 6 bases; unmatched junction bases: 9. Germline V gene lookup returns CDR1 SGHRS and CDR2 YFSETQ. Written as DNA, the CDR3 is TGCGCCAGCAGCGCGGGACAGGGTGCGGGGGATACGCAGTATTTT. Amino acid sequence: CASSAGQGAGDTQYF.

This clonotype was recorded a few times. The CDR3 protein is CASSLSVGGDEQFF. DNA of the CDR3: TGTGCCAGCAGTTTATCGGTGGGAGGGGATGAGCAGTTCTTC. This chain joins TRBV27 and TRBJ2-1; 7 bases are shared with TRBD2. Germline V gene lookup returns CDR1 MNHEY and CDR2 SMNVEV (reference sequence). The CDR3 is 14 amino acids. After removal of 0 bases from V and 8 bases from J, the junction contained 4 bases not matched to a gene.

This clonotype was recorded at least ten times. V is TRBV20-1 and J is TRBJ1-5, with a tentative D call TRBD1 (5 bases). This CDR3 spans 15 amino acids. Germline CDR1 DFQATT, CDR2 SNEGSKA (reference sequence). Trimming left V 2 bases short and J 2 bases short, with 13 bases between. The CDR3 DNA reads TGCAGTGCTAGACCCCGGGACTGGGGCAATCAGCCCCAGCATTTT. This codes for CSARPRDWGNQPQHF.